This T cell receptor (beta chain) was identified in a study of cytomegalovirus exposure and HLA in healthy donors. General study results and limits: The authors enumerated roughly 160 TCR beta chains as linked to cytomegalovirus. Most observed TCR sequences were rare, whereas some public TCRs were detected in many donors.

Regarding this clone: Its antigen is as yet unknown. The junction and the germline gene differ at one end; a read error may be behind it.

Repertoires were generated with immunoSEQ multiplex PCR, while TCRdb's copy carries only in-frame clones and drops some. Of 95,000 to 150,000 clones detected, roughly nine tenths appear once; the ten largest clones hold 1.5% to 2%. The CDR3 covers 14 residues. From germline, CDR1 is LNHDA and CDR2 SQIVND (reference sequence). The chain uses TRBV19 and TRBJ2-7, with 14 bases lining up with TRBD2. Sequenced input: PBMCs. The TCR was taken from a woman aged 18-29 years in good health and CMV-seronegative. The CDR3 DNA follows: TGTGCCAGTAGCCCGACTAGCGGGAGGGCCGGAAGGAACTTC. Protein product: CASSPTSGRAGRNF. Looking up the rest from reference TRBV19 and TRBJ2-7 gives the full variable domain: DGGITQSPKYLFRKEGQNVTLSCEQNLNHDAMYWYRQDPGQGLRLIYYSQIVNDFQKGDIAEGYSVSREKKESFPLTVTSAQKNPTAFYLCASSPTSGRAGRNFGPGTRLTVT.